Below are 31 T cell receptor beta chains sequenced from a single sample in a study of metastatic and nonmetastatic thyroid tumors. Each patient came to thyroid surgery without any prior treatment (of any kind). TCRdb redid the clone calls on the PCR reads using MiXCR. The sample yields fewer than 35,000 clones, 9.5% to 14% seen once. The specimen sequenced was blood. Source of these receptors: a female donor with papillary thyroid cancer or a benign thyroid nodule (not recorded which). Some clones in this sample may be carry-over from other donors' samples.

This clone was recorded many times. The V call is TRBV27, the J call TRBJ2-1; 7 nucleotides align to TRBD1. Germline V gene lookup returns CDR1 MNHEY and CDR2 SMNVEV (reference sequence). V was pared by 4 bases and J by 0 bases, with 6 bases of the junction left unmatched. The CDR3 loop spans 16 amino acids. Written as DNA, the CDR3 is TGTGCCAGCAGTTCTACAGGGGTGGGCTCCTACAATGAGCAGTTCTTC. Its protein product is CASSSTGVGSYNEQFF.

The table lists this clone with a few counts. The CDR3 region has the DNA TGTGCCAGCAGTCTTAGAGGGGGGGGCACAGATACGCAGTATTTT. Its translation is CASSLRGGGTDTQYF. V gene TRBV2 combines with J gene TRBJ2-3; tentatively, D is TRBD2 (7 bases). The CDR3 runs 15 residues. Germline V gene data show CDR1 as SNHLY and CDR2 as FYNNEI. Trimming pared 5 bases from V and 1 base from J, leaving 13 bases between.

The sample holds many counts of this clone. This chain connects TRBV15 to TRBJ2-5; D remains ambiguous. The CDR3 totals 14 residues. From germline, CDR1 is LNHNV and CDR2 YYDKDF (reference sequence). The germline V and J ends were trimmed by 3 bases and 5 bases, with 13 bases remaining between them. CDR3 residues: CATSSPITLETQYF. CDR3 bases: TGTGCCACCAGCAGTCCTATAACCCTGGAGACCCAGTACTTC.

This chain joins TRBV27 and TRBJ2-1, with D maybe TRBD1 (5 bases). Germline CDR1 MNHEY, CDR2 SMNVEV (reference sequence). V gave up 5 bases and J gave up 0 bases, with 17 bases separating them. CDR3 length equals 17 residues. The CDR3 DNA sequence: TGTGCCAGCAGTAATTCCGATTTCGACAGCTCCTACAATGAGCAGTTCTTC. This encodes CASSNSDFDSSYNEQFF.

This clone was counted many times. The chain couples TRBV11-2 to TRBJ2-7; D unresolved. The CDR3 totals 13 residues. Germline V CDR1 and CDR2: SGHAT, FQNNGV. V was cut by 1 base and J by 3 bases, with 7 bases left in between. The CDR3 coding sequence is TGTGCCAGCAGCTTAGGACCTCTCTACGAGCAGTACTTC. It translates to CASSLGPLYEQYF.

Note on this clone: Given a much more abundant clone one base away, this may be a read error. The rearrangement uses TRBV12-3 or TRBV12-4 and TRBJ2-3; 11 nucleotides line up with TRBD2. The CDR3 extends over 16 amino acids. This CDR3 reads CASSPGTSGLTGTQYF. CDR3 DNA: TGTGCCAGCAGTCCGGGGACTAGCGGCCTCACAGGTACGCAGTATTTT.

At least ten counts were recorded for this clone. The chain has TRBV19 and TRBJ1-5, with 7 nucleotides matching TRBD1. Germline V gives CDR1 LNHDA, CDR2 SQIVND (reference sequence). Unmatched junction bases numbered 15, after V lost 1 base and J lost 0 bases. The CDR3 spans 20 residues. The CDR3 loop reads CASSIAMTGLGRSSNQPQHF. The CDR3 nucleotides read TGTGCCAGTAGTATAGCCATGACAGGGTTAGGGAGGTCTAGCAATCAGCCCCAGCATTTT.

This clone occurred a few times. The CDR3 loop is CASIRSRGGNQPQHF. As DNA, the CDR3 is TGTGCCAGCATACGCAGCCGGGGAGGAAATCAGCCCCAGCATTTT. This rearrangement joins TRBV6-2 or TRBV6-3 to TRBJ1-5; no clear D gene. Trimming cost V 7 bases and J 4 bases, with 17 bases left between them. This CDR3 contains 15 residues. Germline loops: CDR1 MNHEY, CDR2 SVGEGT.

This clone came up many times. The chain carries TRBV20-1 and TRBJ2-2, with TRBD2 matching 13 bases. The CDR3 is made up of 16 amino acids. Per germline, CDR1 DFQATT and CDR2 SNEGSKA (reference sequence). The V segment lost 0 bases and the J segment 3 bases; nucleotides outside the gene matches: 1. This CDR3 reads CSARDGLAGDTGELFF. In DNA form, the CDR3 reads TGCAGTGCTAGAGACGGACTAGCGGGAGACACCGGGGAGCTGTTTTTT.

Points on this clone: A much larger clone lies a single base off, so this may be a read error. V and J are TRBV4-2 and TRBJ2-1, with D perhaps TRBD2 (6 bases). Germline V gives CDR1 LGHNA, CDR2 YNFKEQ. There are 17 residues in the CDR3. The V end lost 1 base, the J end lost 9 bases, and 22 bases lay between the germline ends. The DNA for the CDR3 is TGTGCCAGCAGCCAAGTTTCAGGAGGCGGGGAGTGGGGTGAGCAGTTCTTC. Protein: CASSQVSGGGEWGEQFF.

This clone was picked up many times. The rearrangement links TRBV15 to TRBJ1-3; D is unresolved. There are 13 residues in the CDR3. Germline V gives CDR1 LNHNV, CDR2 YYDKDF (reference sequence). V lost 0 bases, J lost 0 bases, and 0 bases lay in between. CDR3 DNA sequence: TGTGCCACCAGCAGAGACTCTGGAAACACCATATATTTT. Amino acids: CATSRDSGNTIYF.

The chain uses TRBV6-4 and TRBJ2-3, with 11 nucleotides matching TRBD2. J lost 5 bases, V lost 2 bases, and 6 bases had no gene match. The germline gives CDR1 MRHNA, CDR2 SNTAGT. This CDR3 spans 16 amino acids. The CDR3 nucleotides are TGTGCCAGCAGTGACACTAGCGGGAGTGGGGGAGATACGCAGTATTTT. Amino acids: CASSDTSGSGGDTQYF.

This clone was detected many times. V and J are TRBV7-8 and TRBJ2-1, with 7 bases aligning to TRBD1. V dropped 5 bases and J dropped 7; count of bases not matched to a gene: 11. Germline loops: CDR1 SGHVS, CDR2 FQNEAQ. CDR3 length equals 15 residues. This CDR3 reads CASSGRTGPENEQFF. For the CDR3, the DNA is TGTGCCAGCAGCGGACGGACAGGTCCGGAGAATGAGCAGTTCTTC.

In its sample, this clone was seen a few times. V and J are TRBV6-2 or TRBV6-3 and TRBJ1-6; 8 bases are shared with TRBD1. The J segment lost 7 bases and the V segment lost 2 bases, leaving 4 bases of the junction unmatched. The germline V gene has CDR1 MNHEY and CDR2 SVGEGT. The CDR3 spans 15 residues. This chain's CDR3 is CASSYRGQANSPLHF. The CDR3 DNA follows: TGTGCCAGCAGTTACCGGGGACAGGCGAATTCACCCCTCCACTTT.

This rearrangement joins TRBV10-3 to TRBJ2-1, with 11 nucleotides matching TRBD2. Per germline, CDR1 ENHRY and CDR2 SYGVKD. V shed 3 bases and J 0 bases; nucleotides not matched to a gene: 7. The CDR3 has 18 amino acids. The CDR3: CAISDGTSGYSSYNEQFF. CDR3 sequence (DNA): TGTGCCATCAGTGACGGGACTAGCGGCTATAGCTCCTACAATGAGCAGTTCTTC.

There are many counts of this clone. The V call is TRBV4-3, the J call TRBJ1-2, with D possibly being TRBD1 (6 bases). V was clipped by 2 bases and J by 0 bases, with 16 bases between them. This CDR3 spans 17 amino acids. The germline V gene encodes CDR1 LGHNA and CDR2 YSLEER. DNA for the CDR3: TGCGCCAGCAGCCAAATGAGACAGGATCTCTCTAACTATGGCTACACCTTC. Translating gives CASSQMRQDLSNYGYTF.

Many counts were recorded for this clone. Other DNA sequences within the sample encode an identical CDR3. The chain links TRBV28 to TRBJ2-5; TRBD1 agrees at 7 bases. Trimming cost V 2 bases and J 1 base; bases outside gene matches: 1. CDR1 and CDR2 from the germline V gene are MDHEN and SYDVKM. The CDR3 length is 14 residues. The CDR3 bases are TGTGCCAGCAGTTTAGGGGACAGCCAAGAGACCCAGTACTTC. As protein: CASSLGDSQETQYF.

This CDR3 reads CASAGQETQYF. In DNA form, the CDR3 reads TGCGCCAGCGCGGGGCAAGAGACCCAGTACTTC. The chain has TRBV5-1 and TRBJ2-5; tentatively, D is TRBD2 (6 bases). The germline V and J ends were trimmed by 7 bases and 2 bases, with 6 bases remaining between them. The CDR3 extends over 11 amino acids. The germline V gene encodes CDR1 SGHRS and CDR2 YFSETQ. The full variable domain, completed using reference TRBV5-1 and TRBJ2-5, is KAGVTQTPRYLIKTRGQQVTLSCSPISGHRSVSWYQQTPGQGLQFLFEYFSETQRNKGNFPGRFSGRQFSNSRSEMNVSTLELGDSALYLCASAGQETQYFGPGTRLLVL.

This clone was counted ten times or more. The CDR3 loop is CASGLAGAGELFF. The CDR3, as DNA: TGTGCCAGCGGGCTAGCGGGAGCCGGGGAGCTGTTTTTT. V gene TRBV28 combines with J gene TRBJ2-2; 10 bases agree with TRBD2. J gave up 6 bases and V 8 bases, and 3 bases lay outside the gene matches. The CDR3 is made up of 13 amino acids. Germline V gene sequence: CDR1 MDHEN, CDR2 SYDVKM.

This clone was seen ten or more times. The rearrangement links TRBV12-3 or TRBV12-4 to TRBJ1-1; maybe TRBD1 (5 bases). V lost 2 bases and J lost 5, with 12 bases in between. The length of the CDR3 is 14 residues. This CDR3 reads CASSLRGVKTEAFF. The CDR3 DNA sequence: TGTGCCAGCAGTTTAAGGGGAGTCAAGACTGAAGCTTTCTTT.

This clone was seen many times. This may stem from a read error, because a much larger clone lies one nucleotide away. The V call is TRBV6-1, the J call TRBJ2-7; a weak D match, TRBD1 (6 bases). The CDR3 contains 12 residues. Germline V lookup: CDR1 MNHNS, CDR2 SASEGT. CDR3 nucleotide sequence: TGTGCCGGCAGTTCGGACAGCTACGAGCAGTACTTC. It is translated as CAGSSDSYEQYF.

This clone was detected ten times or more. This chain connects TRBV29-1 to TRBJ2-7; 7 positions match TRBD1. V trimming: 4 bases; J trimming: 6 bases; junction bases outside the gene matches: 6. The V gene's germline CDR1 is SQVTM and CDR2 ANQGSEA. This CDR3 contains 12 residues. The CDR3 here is CSVATGPGEQYF. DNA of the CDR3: TGCAGCGTTGCGACAGGGCCGGGCGAGCAGTACTTC.

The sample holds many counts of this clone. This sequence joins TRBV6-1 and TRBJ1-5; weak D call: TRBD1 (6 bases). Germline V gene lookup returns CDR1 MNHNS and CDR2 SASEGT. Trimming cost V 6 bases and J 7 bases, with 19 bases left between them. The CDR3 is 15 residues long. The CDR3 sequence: CASSHGGGLGQPQHF. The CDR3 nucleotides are TGTGCCAGCAGCCACGGGGGGGGGCTGGGACAGCCCCAGCATTTT.

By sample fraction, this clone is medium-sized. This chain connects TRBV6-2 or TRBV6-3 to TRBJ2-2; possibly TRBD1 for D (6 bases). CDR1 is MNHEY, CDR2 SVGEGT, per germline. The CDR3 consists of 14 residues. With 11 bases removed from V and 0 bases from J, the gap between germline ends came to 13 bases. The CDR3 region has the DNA TGTGCCGGAAAGGGACAAGCGAACACCGGGGAGCTGTTTTTT. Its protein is CAGKGQANTGELFF.

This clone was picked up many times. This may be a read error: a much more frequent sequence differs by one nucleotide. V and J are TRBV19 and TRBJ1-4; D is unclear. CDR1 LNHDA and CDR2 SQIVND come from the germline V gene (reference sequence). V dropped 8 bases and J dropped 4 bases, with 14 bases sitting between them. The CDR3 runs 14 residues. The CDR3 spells CASSGLRINEKLFF. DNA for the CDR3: TGTGCCAGTTCCGGGCTGCGCATTAATGAAAAACTGTTTTTT.

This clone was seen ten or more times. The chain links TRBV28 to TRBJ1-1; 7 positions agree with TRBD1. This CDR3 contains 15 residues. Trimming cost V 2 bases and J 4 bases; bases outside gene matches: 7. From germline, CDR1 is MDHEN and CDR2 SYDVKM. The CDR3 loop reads CASSLSPDRATEAFF. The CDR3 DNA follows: TGTGCCAGCAGTTTAAGCCCTGACAGGGCCACTGAAGCTTTCTTT.

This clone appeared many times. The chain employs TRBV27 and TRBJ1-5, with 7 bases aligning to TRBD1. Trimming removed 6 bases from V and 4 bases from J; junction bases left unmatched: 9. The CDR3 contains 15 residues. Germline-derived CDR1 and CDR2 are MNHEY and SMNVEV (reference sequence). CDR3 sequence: CASRRTGVRNQPQHF. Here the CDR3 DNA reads TGTGCCAGCAGACGAACAGGGGTAAGGAATCAGCCCCAGCATTTT.

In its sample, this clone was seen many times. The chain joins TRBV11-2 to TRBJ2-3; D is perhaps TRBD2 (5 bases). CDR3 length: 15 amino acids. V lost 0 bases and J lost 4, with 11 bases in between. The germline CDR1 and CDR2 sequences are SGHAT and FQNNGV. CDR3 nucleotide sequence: TGTGCCAGCAGCTTAGAAGGACTGGAGGCAGATACGCAGTATTTT. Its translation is CASSLEGLEADTQYF.

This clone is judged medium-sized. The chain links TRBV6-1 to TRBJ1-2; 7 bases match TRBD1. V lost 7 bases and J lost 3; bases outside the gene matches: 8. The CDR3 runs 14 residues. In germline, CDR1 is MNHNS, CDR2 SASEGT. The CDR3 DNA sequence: TGTGCCAGCAAAGAACAGGGGTTAGACTATGGCTACACCTTC. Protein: CASKEQGLDYGYTF.

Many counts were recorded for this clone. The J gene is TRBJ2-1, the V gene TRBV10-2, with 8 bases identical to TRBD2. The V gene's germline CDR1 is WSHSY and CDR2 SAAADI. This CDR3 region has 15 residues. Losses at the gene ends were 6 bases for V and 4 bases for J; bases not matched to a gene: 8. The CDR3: CASSAGAGGYNEQFF. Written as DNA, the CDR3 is TGCGCCAGCAGCGCCGGCGCGGGAGGTTACAATGAGCAGTTCTTC.

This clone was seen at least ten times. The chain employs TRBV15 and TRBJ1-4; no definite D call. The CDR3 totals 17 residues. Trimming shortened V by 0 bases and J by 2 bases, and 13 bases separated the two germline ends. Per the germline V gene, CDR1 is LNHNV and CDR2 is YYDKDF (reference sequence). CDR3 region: CATSRDPGSTTNEKLFF. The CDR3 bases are TGTGCCACCAGCAGAGATCCGGGTTCGACGACTAATGAAAAACTGTTTTTT.